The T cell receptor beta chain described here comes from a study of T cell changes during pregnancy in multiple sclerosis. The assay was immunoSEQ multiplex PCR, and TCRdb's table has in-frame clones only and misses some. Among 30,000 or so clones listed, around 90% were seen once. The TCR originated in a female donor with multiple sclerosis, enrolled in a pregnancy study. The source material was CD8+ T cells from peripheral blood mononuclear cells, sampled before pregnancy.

CDR3 sequence reads: CASSLGVTGTLYNEQFF. CDR3 in DNA: TGCGCCAGCAGCTTGGGGGTGACAGGGACTCTCTACAATGAGCAGTTCTTC. The chain joins TRBV5-1 to TRBJ2-1; possible D gene TRBD1, 7 bases. V lost 0 bases and J 3 bases, leaving 16 bases between the germline ends. This CDR3 spans 17 amino acids. Germline V gene sequence: CDR1 SGHRS, CDR2 YFSETQ. The complete variable domain, with remaining parts taken from reference TRBV5-1 and TRBJ2-1, reads KAGVTQTPRYLIKTRGQQVTLSCSPISGHRSVSWYQQTPGQGLQFLFEYFSETQRNKGNFPGRFSGRQFSNSRSEMNVSTLELGDSALYLCASSLGVTGTLYNEQFFGPGTRLTVL.